The 11 T cell receptor beta chains reported below all come from one sample, sequenced in a study of blood T cells in healthy people across ages. The authors ran a second PCR of 7 to 11 cycles using a sample-barcoded 5' primer and a J-beta primer mix. TCRdb recomputed calls from the 5' RACE reads with MiXCR, one row per CDR3 protein. The sample lists about 1.4 million distinct CDR3 sequences, roughly 59% occurring once. Sequencing was done on a sample of blood. All receptors come from a young man in good health.

The chain employs TRBV2 and TRBJ1-5; D gene unclear. Trimming shortened V by 6 bases and J by 0 bases, and 9 bases separated the two germline ends. The CDR3 runs 14 residues. In germline, CDR1 is SNHLY, CDR2 FYNNEI. The CDR3 reads CASSDLVSNQPQHF. In DNA, the CDR3 is TGTGCCAGCAGCGACCTAGTTAGCAATCAGCCCCAGCATTTT. The full variable domain, rest sourced from reference TRBV2 and TRBJ1-5, is EPEVTQTPSHQVTQMGQEVILRCVPISNHLYFYWYRQILGQKVEFLVSFYNNEISEKSEIFDDQFSVERPDGSNFTLKIRSTKLEDSAMYFCASSDLVSNQPQHFGDGTRLSIL.

The J gene is TRBJ2-7, the V gene TRBV6-2 or TRBV6-3; the D is unclear. The V end lost 0 bases, the J end lost 0 bases, and 12 bases lay between the germline ends. CDR1 and CDR2 from the germline V gene are MNHEY and SVGEGT. There are 16 residues in the CDR3. The CDR3 spells CASSYSISTHSYEQYF. CDR3 nucleotides: TGTGCCAGCAGTTACTCGATCTCGACACACTCCTACGAGCAGTACTTC.

The chain has TRBV29-1 and TRBJ2-3, with 10 bases matching TRBD2. The CDR3 is 16 residues long. V trimming: 2 bases; J trimming: 4 bases; junction bases outside the gene matches: 9. Germline V CDR1 and CDR2: SQVTM, ANQGSEA. The CDR3 here is CSVELQLAGVADTQYF. The CDR3 nucleotides are TGCAGCGTTGAACTCCAGCTAGCGGGAGTCGCAGATACGCAGTATTTT.

The chain is built from TRBV4-3 and TRBJ2-1; TRBD2 might be the D (5 bases). Germline-derived CDR1 and CDR2 are LGHNA and YSLEER. The CDR3 has 13 amino acids. V was pared by 0 bases and J by 12 bases, with 12 bases between. CDR3 loop: CASSQDLRDGQFF. The CDR3 DNA follows: TGCGCCAGCAGCCAAGATTTACGGGATGGGCAGTTCTTC.

On this clonotype: An end of the junction differs from the germline gene, which may be a read error. J is TRBJ2-3 and V is TRBV10-3; TRBD2 matches at 9 bases. Germline loops: CDR1 ENHRY, CDR2 SYGVKD. CDR3 length: 15 residues. CDR3 residues: CVITKAGGRTDTQYF. The CDR3 nucleotides read TGTGTCATCACCAAAGCGGGGGGTCGCACAGATACGCAGTATTTT.

There are a few counts of this clonotype. The J gene is TRBJ2-1, the V gene TRBV6-5; the D is unclear. Trimming took 5 bases from V and 10 from J, leaving 21 bases between them. CDR1 is MNHEY and CDR2 is SVGAGI in the germline V gene. The CDR3 runs 15 residues. DNA for the CDR3: TGTGCCAGCAGTATCGTTAGTACCGGAACCCGAGAGCAGTTCTTC. This translates into CASSIVSTGTREQFF.

The genes are TRBV4-3 and TRBJ2-3, with D uncertain. The CDR3 is made up of 13 amino acids. In germline, CDR1 is LGHNA, CDR2 YSLEER. V dropped 1 base and J dropped 3 bases, with 5 bases sitting between them. CDR3 bases: TGCGCCAGCAGCCAAGCATGGACAGATACGCAGTATTTT. Translated: CASSQAWTDTQYF.

This clonotype showed up just a few times. The chain is built from TRBV4-2 and TRBJ1-4, with D uncertain. The CDR3 spans 14 residues. Trimming took 1 base from V and 2 from J, leaving 5 bases between them. Germline assignment: CDR1 LGHNA and CDR2 YNFKEQ. The CDR3 DNA reads TGTGCCAGCAGCCAAGCGGGCACTAATGAAAAACTGTTTTTT. Amino acids: CASSQAGTNEKLFF.

J is TRBJ1-2 and V is TRBV24-1; D uncertain. CDR1 and CDR2 (germline): KGHDR, SFDVKD. Trimming took 0 bases from V and 4 from J, leaving 23 bases between them. CDR3 size: 19 residues. The CDR3 DNA is TGTGCCACCAGTGATTTGCCCCGATCCGCACGAACTCGACCCTATGGCTACACCTTC. This gives the protein CATSDLPRSARTRPYGYTF.

The V and J genes are TRBV29-1 and TRBJ2-7; 7 positions agree with TRBD1. Germline loops: CDR1 SQVTM, CDR2 ANQGSEA. The V gene end was trimmed by 4 bases and the J gene end by 0 bases; junction bases not matched to a gene: 9. This CDR3 comprises 15 residues. CDR3 sequence reads: CSVGSGTAPSYEQYF. CDR3 nucleotide sequence: TGCAGCGTTGGGTCCGGGACAGCACCCTCCTACGAGCAGTACTTC.

This clonotype was observed a few times. The rearrangement links TRBV5-1 to TRBJ2-4; D remains unclear. Germline CDR1 reads SGHRS; CDR2 reads YFSETQ. The CDR3 is 14 amino acids. Trimming stripped 6 bases from V and 1 base from J, with 11 bases between. The CDR3, as DNA: TGCGCCAGCACCCCAGGCATGGCCAAAAACATTCAGTACTTC. Its translation: CASTPGMAKNIQYF. The variable domain in full, with the rest retrieved from reference TRBV5-1 and TRBJ2-4, is KAGVTQTPRYLIKTRGQQVTLSCSPISGHRSVSWYQQTPGQGLQFLFEYFSETQRNKGNFPGRFSGRQFSNSRSEMNVSTLELGDSALYLCASTPGMAKNIQYFGAGTRLSVL.